One TCR beta chain is described in this entry. Trimming pared 5 bases from V and 1 base from J, leaving 14 bases between. Germline CDR1 is LNHNV and CDR2 is YYDKDF (reference sequence). CDR3 size: 15 residues. Survey-level resolution applied to immunoSEQ assay v3.0. Only in-frame clones appear in the TCRdb table, and some are missing; sequencing was by immunoSEQ multiplex PCR. In the table there are around 22,000 clones, around 86% of which are singletons. This record belongs to a study of long-term antiretroviral therapy in people with HIV. This clonotype was sampled from a woman in her twenties or thirties with HIV. The chain recombines TRBV15 with TRBJ1-1; D unresolved. Sequences were derived from unsorted PBMCs, sampled 1.8 years before starting antiretroviral therapy. CDR3 loop: CATSPFKAANTEAFF. In nucleotides, the CDR3 is TGTGCCACCAGCCCTTTTAAGGCAGCGAACACTGAAGCTTTCTTT. Based on the CDR3 plus reference TRBV15 and TRBJ1-1, the full variable domain is DAMVIQNPRYQVTQFGKPVTLSCSQTLNHNVMYWYQQKSSQAPKLLFHYYDKDFNNEADTPDNFQSRRPNTSFCFLDIRSPGLGDTAMYLCATSPFKAANTEAFFGQGTRLTVV.